This T cell receptor beta chain was identified during a study of T cells in Graves' hyperthyroidism and ophthalmopathy. This clonotype was found many times. Researchers amplified the TCR beta CDR3 regions from RNA transcripts. In the first-round RT-PCR of the TCR CDR3, the HTBI primer set was used. TCRdb reprocessed the multiplex PCR reads with MiXCR, giving one entry per CDR3 protein. The sample lists under 650,000 distinct CDR3 sequences, roughly 15% seen once, with 3.8% in the top ten. Each 10 ml fresh peripheral blood draw supplied the PBMCs. CDR3 length: 17 residues. CDR1 and CDR2 from the germline V gene are SGHRS and YFSETQ. With 4 bases clipped from V and 7 bases from J, the junction kept 13 bases outside the gene matches.

The V call is TRBV5-1, the J call TRBJ2-2, with 10 bases fitting TRBD2. The specimen sequenced was blood. The clonotype comes from a woman younger than 45 with Graves' hyperthyroidism. CDR3 DNA sequence: TGCGCCAGCAGCCCCGGTGCAAGCGGGAGGGCCGACGGGGAGCTGTTTTTT. Its translation: CASSPGASGRADGELFF.